The 21 T cell receptor beta chains below all came from one sample that was sequenced in a study of early stage breast cancer tumors. Assay used: immunoSEQ multiplex PCR; TCRdb lists only in-frame clones, some missing. The sample lists more than 13,000 clones, approximately 81% occurring once. Sequencing input: normal breast tissue next to the tumor. These receptors were taken from a person aged 45 to 59 with breast cancer.

The CDR3 region has the DNA TGTGCCAGCAGTTACGGCGGGAGGGCCTACGAGCAGTACTTC. Its translation is CASSYGGRAYEQYF. The rearrangement links TRBV6-5 to TRBJ2-7; 9 bases match TRBD2. With V trimmed by 2 bases and J by 2 bases, 1 base remained unmatched. Germline loops: CDR1 MNHEY, CDR2 SVGAGI. The CDR3 is made up of 14 amino acids.

This chain uses TRBV15 with TRBJ2-2, with 9 bases that match TRBD1. Per the germline V gene, CDR1 is LNHNV and CDR2 is YYDKDF (reference sequence). The CDR3 is 22 amino acids. V lost 3 bases to trimming and J lost 6 bases; unmatched junction nucleotides: 26. CDR3 DNA sequence: TGTGCCACCAGCAGCCCCCCTGGAGGTCGCGCTTCGGGGACAGGGTCCCCCGGGGAGCTGTTTTTT. Translating gives CATSSPPGGRASGTGSPGELFF.

This rearrangement joins TRBV5-4 to TRBJ2-7, with D possibly matching TRBD2 (10 bases). The CDR3 spans 16 residues. Germline V gene lookup returns CDR1 SGHNT and CDR2 YYREEE (reference sequence). V gave up 3 bases and J gave up 7 bases, with 23 bases separating them. CDR3 region: CASSWADSGGTGEQYF. The CDR3, as DNA: TGTGCCAGCAGCTGGGCCGATAGCGGGGGGACAGGGGAGCAGTACTTC.

J is TRBJ1-4 and V is TRBV19; no clear D gene. The V end was cut by 4 bases, the J end by 5 bases, with 14 bases between. CDR3 size: 15 residues. The V gene's germline CDR1 is LNHDA and CDR2 SQIVND (reference sequence). The CDR3 DNA is TGTGCCAGTAGTACCCGAATTCCGGGGAATGAAAAACTGTTTTTT. Residues: CASSTRIPGNEKLFF.

The chain employs TRBV10-2 and TRBJ2-1; 7 bases are a match to TRBD1. This CDR3 contains 17 residues. V shed 5 bases, J shed 1 base, and the junction held 11 bases outside the gene matches. CDR1 and CDR2 from the germline V gene are WSHSY and SAAADI. CDR3 in amino acids: CASSPLRGQLSYNEQFF. CDR3 nucleotide sequence: TGCGCCAGCAGTCCCCTGAGGGGACAGCTTTCCTACAATGAGCAGTTCTTC.

The sample holds a few counts of this clone. The V and J genes are TRBV19 and TRBJ2-7; 12 bases are a match to TRBD1. Germline assignment: CDR1 LNHDA and CDR2 SQIVND (reference sequence). The CDR3 runs to 15 residues. V lost 3 bases and J lost 4; bases outside the gene matches: 4. The chain's CDR3 is CASSMRDRGHYEQYF. In DNA form, the CDR3 reads TGTGCCAGTAGTATGCGGGACAGGGGGCATTACGAGCAGTACTTC.

The chain carries TRBV6-5 and TRBJ2-7; D is possibly TRBD1 (6 bases). Per the germline V gene, CDR1 is MNHEY and CDR2 is SVGAGI. The CDR3 covers 14 residues. The ends were cut back, 2 bases at V and 6 bases at J, with 14 bases in the middle. The CDR3 region has the DNA TGTGCCAGCAGTTACACTTTCCGACAGGCCGAGCAGTACTTC. Residues: CASSYTFRQAEQYF.

The J gene is TRBJ2-3, the V gene TRBV6-5, with TRBD2 matching over 9 bases. V was pared by 3 bases and J by 6 bases, with 7 bases of the junction left unmatched. The CDR3 consists of 15 residues. CDR1 and CDR2 (germline): MNHEY, SVGAGI. The CDR3 region has the DNA TGTGCCAGCAGTTATGGGGCGGGAGGGGCCGATACGCAGTATTTT. Protein: CASSYGAGGADTQYF.

This clone was recorded only once. The gene calls are TRBV7-2 and TRBJ2-3; 7 bases align to TRBD1. This CDR3 region has 15 residues. V gave up 2 bases and J gave up 0 bases; unmatched junction bases: 2. CDR1 and CDR2 from the germline V gene are SGHTA and FQGNSA. This CDR3 is CASSLRGQSTDTQYF. The CDR3 nucleotides are TGTGCCAGCAGCTTAAGGGGACAGAGCACAGATACGCAGTATTTT.

The rearrangement uses TRBV18 and TRBJ2-7; perhaps D is TRBD1 or TRBD2 (5 bases each). V lost 3 bases and J lost 6, with 12 bases in between. Germline V gene data show CDR1 as KGHSH and CDR2 as LQKENI. The CDR3 runs 13 residues. The CDR3 DNA follows: TGTGCCAGCTCACCTCGGGGCGAGGGCGAGCAGTACTTC. Translated: CASSPRGEGEQYF.

The J gene is TRBJ1-1, the V gene TRBV11-1; D gene uncertain. Germline values: CDR1 SGHAT, CDR2 FQDESV (reference sequence). The V gene lost 1 base and the J gene lost 0 bases, with 3 bases spanning the gap. The CDR3 runs 13 residues. The CDR3 here is CASSLVLNTEAFF. CDR3 DNA sequence: TGTGCCAGCAGCTTAGTCCTGAACACTGAAGCTTTCTTT.

The V call is TRBV7-9, the J call TRBJ1-2; tentatively, D is TRBD1 (5 bases). Trimming removed 3 bases from V and 7 bases from J, with 9 bases in between. The CDR3 is made up of 12 amino acids. Germline V CDR1 and CDR2: SEHNR, FQNEAQ (reference sequence). The CDR3 coding sequence is TGTGCCAGCAGCTTGCAGGGAGGTGGCTACACCTTC. Amino acid sequence: CASSLQGGGYTF.

The chain links TRBV7-9 to TRBJ2-1; D is tentatively TRBD1 or TRBD2 (5 bases each). The CDR3 totals 13 residues. Germline V lookup: CDR1 SEHNR, CDR2 FQNEAQ (reference sequence). Trimming removed 7 bases at V and 6 bases at J, with 13 bases between. CDR3 sequence: CASTLGVSNEQFF. In nucleotides, the CDR3 is TGTGCCAGCACCTTGGGGGTAAGCAATGAGCAGTTCTTC.

The chain links TRBV7-2 to TRBJ2-7; 8 positions agree with TRBD2. The germline V gene encodes CDR1 SGHTA and CDR2 FQGNSA. This CDR3 comprises 15 residues. J lost 6 bases, V lost 5 bases, and 12 bases had no gene match. CDR3 coding DNA: TGTGCCAGCAGCGGAAGCGGGAGCTATGGTTCCGAGCAGTACTTC. Translation: CASSGSGSYGSEQYF.

V and J are TRBV7-2 and TRBJ2-5, with D perhaps given as TRBD1 or TRBD2 (5 bases each). CDR1 SGHTA and CDR2 FQGNSA come from the germline V gene. The CDR3 loop spans 13 amino acids. The V end was cut by 0 bases, the J end by 5 bases, with 7 bases between. CDR3 sequence reads: CASSLAGAETQYF. CDR3 bases: TGTGCCAGCAGCTTAGCCGGGGCGGAGACCCAGTACTTC.

The chain employs TRBV7-3 and TRBJ2-3; no reliable D call. The V and J ends lost 5 bases and 4 bases respectively, with 13 bases between them. Germline V gene sequence: CDR1 SGHTA, CDR2 FQGTGA. The length of the CDR3 is 14 residues. CDR3 in amino acids: CASSLRVPPDTQYF. The CDR3 nucleotides read TGTGCCAGCAGCCTCCGGGTCCCCCCAGATACGCAGTATTTT.

This clone was seen only a few times. The chain employs TRBV10-3 and TRBJ2-2, with TRBD2 identical over 8 bases. The CDR3 totals 13 residues. The V gene's germline CDR1 is ENHRY and CDR2 SYGVKD. Trimming cost V 4 bases and J 6 bases; bases outside gene matches: 1. Here the CDR3 reads CAISALAAGELFF. CDR3 coding DNA: TGTGCCATCAGTGCACTAGCGGCCGGGGAGCTGTTTTTT.

The chain is built from TRBV7-6 and TRBJ1-1; D call uncertain. V lost 1 base and J 3 bases, leaving 6 bases between the germline ends. CDR3 length equals 13 residues. Per the germline V gene, CDR1 is SGHVS and CDR2 is FNYEAQ. CDR3 sequence: CASSLDGDTEAFF. The DNA of the CDR3 is TGTGCCAGCAGCTTAGACGGGGACACTGAAGCTTTCTTT.

The J gene is TRBJ1-5, the V gene TRBV18; no firm D call. The V and J ends lost 3 bases and 1 base respectively, with 13 bases between them. This CDR3 is 16 amino acids long. The V gene's germline CDR1 is KGHSH and CDR2 LQKENI. CDR3 bases: TGTGCCAGCTCACCCTCGGGCCCGGGGAGCAATCAGCCCCAGCATTTT. Protein sequence: CASSPSGPGSNQPQHF.

The CDR3 sequence: CASSLRQGGEAFF. The CDR3 DNA reads as TGTGCCAGCAGCCTTCGACAGGGAGGGGAAGCTTTCTTT. The chain links TRBV7-6 to TRBJ1-1; 7 bases fit TRBD1. Germline V gives CDR1 SGHVS, CDR2 FNYEAQ. The junction had 8 bases not matched to a gene; V was cut back by 5 bases and J by 8 bases. The CDR3 extends over 13 amino acids.

The rearrangement uses TRBV15 and TRBJ2-1; D unresolved. The CDR3 spans 16 residues. Trimming removed 4 bases at V and 0 bases at J, with 13 bases between. Germline V lookup: CDR1 LNHNV, CDR2 YYDKDF (reference sequence). CDR3 coding DNA: TGTGCCACCAGCACCCGACCGACGAGCTCCTACAATGAGCAGTTCTTC. It yields the protein CATSTRPTSSYNEQFF.